The sequence of this T cell receptor beta chain was determined in a study of blood T cells in healthy people across ages. Study results and caveats: In the absence of known donor CMV status, changes in expanded clonotypes were possibly confounded.

This clonotype was seen a handful of times. Its target is unknown. Combining a sample-barcoded 5' primer with a J-beta primer mix, a second PCR ran for roughly 6 to 11 cycles. TCRdb independently ran MiXCR on the 5' RACE reads; one entry per CDR3 protein. Of some 760,000 distinct CDR3 sequences in the sample, just under 25% were seen once. These data are also associated with another study on T cells of mothers and their children. Per that paper: Five or six children and their three healthy Caucasian mothers were the donors. For cDNA synthesis, the complete extracted RNA was used (roughly 1.5 ug per 15 ul). No clones detected were persistent microchimeric T cell clones.

Sequencing input: blood. The source of this sequence is a boy younger than 18 in good health.

CDR3 region: CASSLDGGNAPYEQYF. Written as DNA, the CDR3 is TGTGCCAGCAGCTTAGATGGTGGGAATGCTCCCTACGAGCAGTACTTC. The rearrangement links TRBV11-2 to TRBJ2-7; D gene uncertain. The CDR3 spans 16 residues. V dropped 0 bases and J dropped 2 bases, with 14 bases sitting between them. Germline assignment: CDR1 SGHAT and CDR2 FQNNGV.